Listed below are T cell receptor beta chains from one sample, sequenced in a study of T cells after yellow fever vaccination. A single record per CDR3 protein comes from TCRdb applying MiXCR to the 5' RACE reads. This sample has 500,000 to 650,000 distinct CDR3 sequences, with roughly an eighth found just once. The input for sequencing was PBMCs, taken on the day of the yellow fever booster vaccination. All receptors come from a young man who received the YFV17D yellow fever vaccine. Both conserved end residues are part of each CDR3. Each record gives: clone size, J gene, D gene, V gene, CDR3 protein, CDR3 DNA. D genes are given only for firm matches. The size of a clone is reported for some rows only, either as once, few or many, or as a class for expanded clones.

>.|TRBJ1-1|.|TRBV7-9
CVSSLGDTEAFF
TGTGTCAGCAGCTTAGGAGACACTGAAGCTTTCTTT
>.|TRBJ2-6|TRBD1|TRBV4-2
CASARDRYSGANVLTF
TGTGCCAGCGCCCGGGACAGGTACTCTGGGGCCAACGTCCTGACTTTC
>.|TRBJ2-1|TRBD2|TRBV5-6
CASSLAGTSASYNEQFF
TGTGCCAGCAGCTTGGCCGGTACTAGCGCCTCCTACAATGAGCAGTTCTTC
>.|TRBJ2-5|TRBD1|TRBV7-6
CASSAPDREETQYF
TGTGCCAGCAGCGCCCCAGACAGGGAAGAGACCCAGTACTTC
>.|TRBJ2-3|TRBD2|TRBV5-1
CASSLGAGANTDTQYF
TGCGCCAGCAGCTTGGGTGCGGGAGCTAACACAGATACGCAGTATTTT
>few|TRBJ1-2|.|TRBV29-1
CSVGTPKSYTF
TGCAGCGTCGGGACGCCGAAGTCCTACACCTTC
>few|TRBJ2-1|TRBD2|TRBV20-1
CSARSASGSPNMDEQFF
TGCAGTGCTAGAAGTGCTAGCGGGAGCCCTAACATGGATGAGCAGTTCTTC
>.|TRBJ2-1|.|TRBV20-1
CSARDISYNEQFF
TGCAGTGCTCGGGACATATCCTACAATGAGCAGTTCTTC
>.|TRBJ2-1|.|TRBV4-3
CASSQDGRQNPPDEQFF
TGCGCCAGCAGCCAAGATGGGAGGCAGAACCCACCCGATGAGCAGTTCTTC
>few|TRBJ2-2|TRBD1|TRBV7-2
CASSFISGTVNTGELFF
TGTGCCAGCAGCTTCATTTCCGGGACAGTCAACACCGGGGAGCTGTTTTTT
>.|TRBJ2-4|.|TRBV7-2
CASSLEIETPQYF
TGTGCCAGCAGCTTAGAGATAGAAACCCCTCAGTACTTC
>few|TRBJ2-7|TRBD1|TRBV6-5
CASSLFPGTGNYEQYF
TGTGCCAGCAGTTTATTCCCCGGGACAGGCAACTACGAGCAGTACTTC
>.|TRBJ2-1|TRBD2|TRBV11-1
CASSLPPGGTSGPGAHNEQFF
TGTGCCAGCAGCCTTCCACCTGGCGGGACTAGCGGGCCGGGGGCCCACAATGAGCAGTTCTTC
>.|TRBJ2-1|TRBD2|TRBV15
CATSSWSGGGYNEQFF
TGTGCCACCAGCAGTTGGTCGGGAGGAGGCTACAATGAGCAGTTCTTC
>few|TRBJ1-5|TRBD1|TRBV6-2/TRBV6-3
CASNTGGPQPQHF
TGTGCCAGCAATACAGGGGGCCCCCAGCCCCAGCATTTT
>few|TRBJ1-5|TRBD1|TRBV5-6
CASSLGLTGGINQPQHF
TGTGCCAGCAGCTTGGGACTGACAGGGGGTATTAATCAGCCCCAGCATTTT
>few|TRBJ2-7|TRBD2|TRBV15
CATSRRLAGANEQYF
TGTGCCACCAGCAGAAGACTAGCGGGAGCGAACGAGCAGTACTTC
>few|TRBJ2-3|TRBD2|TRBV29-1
CSVATSGSQTDTQYF
TGCAGCGTTGCCACTAGCGGGAGTCAAACAGATACGCAGTATTTT
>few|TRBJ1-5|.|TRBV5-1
CASSFGESGQPQHF
TGCGCCAGCAGCTTTGGGGAGTCGGGTCAGCCCCAGCATTTT
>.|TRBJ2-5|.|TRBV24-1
CATSDPKAETQYF
TGTGCCACCAGTGACCCTAAGGCGGAGACCCAGTACTTC
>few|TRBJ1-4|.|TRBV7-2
CASSPGEVEKLFF
TGTGCCAGCAGCCCCGGGGAGGTTGAAAAACTGTTTTTT
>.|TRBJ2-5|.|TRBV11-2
CASSLMLLARDGEGATQYF
TGTGCCAGCAGCCTCATGCTGCTAGCGCGCGACGGAGAGGGGGCGACCCAGTACTTC
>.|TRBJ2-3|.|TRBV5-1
CASSLAVPTDTQYF
TGCGCCAGCAGCTTGGCGGTTCCCACAGATACGCAGTATTTT
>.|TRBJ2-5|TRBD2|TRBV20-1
CSAALVVETSGEETQYF
TGCAGTGCGGCTCTGGTGGTCGAGACTAGCGGGGAAGAGACCCAGTACTTC
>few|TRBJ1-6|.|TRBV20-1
CSARNKQLWDSPLHF
TGCAGTGCTAGAAACAAACAACTCTGGGATTCACCCCTCCACTTT
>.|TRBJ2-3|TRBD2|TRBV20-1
CSAREGAAGHTQYF
TGCAGTGCTAGAGAGGGAGCAGCGGGGCATACGCAGTATTTT
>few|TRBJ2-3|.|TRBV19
CASSIPVMTDTQYF
TGTGCCAGTAGTATCCCCGTGATGACAGATACGCAGTATTTT
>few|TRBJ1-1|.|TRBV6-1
CASSENLNTEAFF
TGTGCCAGCAGTGAAAATTTGAACACTGAAGCTTTCTTT
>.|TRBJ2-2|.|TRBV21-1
CASSKYAIENTGELFF
TGTGCCAGCAGCAAATATGCGATTGAGAACACCGGGGAGCTGTTTTTT
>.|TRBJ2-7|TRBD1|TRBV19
CASSIEVTGPHQYEQYF
TGTGCCAGTAGTATAGAGGTGACAGGGCCCCATCAATACGAGCAGTACTTC
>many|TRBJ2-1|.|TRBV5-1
CASSLRLLDNEQFF
TGCGCCAGCAGCTTGCGTTTGCTGGACAATGAGCAGTTCTTC
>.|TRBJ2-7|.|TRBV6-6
CASRERSSYEQYF
TGTGCCAGCAGGGAGCGGAGCTCCTACGAGCAGTACTTC
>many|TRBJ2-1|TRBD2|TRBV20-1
CSASSGTEQFF
TGCAGTGCTAGTAGCGGGACTGAGCAGTTCTTC
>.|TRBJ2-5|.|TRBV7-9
CASSLASGSPETQYF
TGTGCCAGCAGCTTAGCGTCCGGGAGTCCAGAGACCCAGTACTTC
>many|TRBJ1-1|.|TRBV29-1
CSVEELQGTAFF
TGCAGCGTTGAAGAGTTACAGGGAACGGCTTTCTTT
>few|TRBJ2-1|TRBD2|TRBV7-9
CASIIAGNEQFF
TGTGCCAGCATAATAGCGGGTAATGAGCAGTTCTTC
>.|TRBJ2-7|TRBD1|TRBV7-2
CASSPTGGFGYEQYF
TGTGCCAGCAGCCCTACAGGGGGCTTTGGCTACGAGCAGTACTTC
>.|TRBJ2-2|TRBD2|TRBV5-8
CASSPARLAVNTGELFF
TGTGCCAGCAGCCCAGCAAGACTAGCGGTAAACACCGGGGAGCTGTTTTTT
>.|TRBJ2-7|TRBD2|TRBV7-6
CASSRSGGLAAPYEQYF
TGTGCCAGCAGCCGGTCAGGGGGACTAGCGGCACCCTACGAGCAGTACTTC
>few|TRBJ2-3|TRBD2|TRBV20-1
CSARVQRDTDTQYF
TGCAGTGCTAGAGTGCAGCGGGACACAGATACGCAGTATTTT
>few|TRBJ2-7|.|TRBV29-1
CSVEDDRTYEQYF
TGCAGCGTTGAAGATGATCGGACTTACGAGCAGTACTTC
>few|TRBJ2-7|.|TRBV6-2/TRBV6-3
CASSYRRAEQYF
TGTGCCAGCAGTTACCGTCGAGCCGAGCAGTACTTC
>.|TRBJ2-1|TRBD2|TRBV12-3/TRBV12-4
CASSRFTSGRGNEQFF
TGTGCCAGCAGTAGATTTACTAGCGGGAGAGGCAATGAGCAGTTCTTC
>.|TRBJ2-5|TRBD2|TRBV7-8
CASSYGTSGGETQYF
TGTGCCAGCAGCTACGGGACTAGCGGAGGGGAGACCCAGTACTTC